The 20 T cell receptor beta chains below come from one sample, sequenced in a study of blood T cells in healthy people across ages. PCR was performed a second time for about 7 to 12 cycles using a sample-barcoded 5' primer and a J-beta primer mix. TCRdb re-derived calls from the 5' RACE reads in MiXCR, one entry per CDR3 protein. The sample contains about 800,000 distinct CDR3 sequences, approximately 25% of which appear only once. Separately, the same data were catalogued under a study of T cells of mothers and their children.

Material: blood. Receptor source: a boy between 10 and 17 years old in good health.

This clonotype was seen a handful of times. The genes are TRBV27 and TRBJ2-7, with 8 bases aligning to TRBD2. J lost 6 bases, V lost 2 bases, and 9 bases had no gene match. The length of the CDR3 is 15 residues. The germline CDR1 and CDR2 sequences are MNHEY and SMNVEV (reference sequence). CDR3 DNA: TGTGCCAGCAGTTTAGAGAGCGGGAGTGTGGGCGAGCAGTACTTC. Its translation is CASSLESGSVGEQYF.

This clonotype was seen a few times. V and J are TRBV3-1 and TRBJ1-4; D remains unclear. The germline V gene has CDR1 LGHDT and CDR2 YNNKEL (reference sequence). V was shortened by 3 bases and J by 0 bases, with 23 bases between the two germline ends. The CDR3 has 20 amino acids. The CDR3 protein is CASSQDRTAFPVATNEKLFF. DNA of the CDR3: TGTGCCAGCAGCCAGGATAGGACGGCGTTCCCGGTTGCAACTAATGAAAAACTGTTTTTT.

The chain carries TRBV19 and TRBJ1-4; D might be TRBD1 (5 bases). V dropped 5 bases and J dropped 0 bases, with 13 bases sitting between them. This CDR3 is 16 amino acids long. Germline V lookup: CDR1 LNHDA, CDR2 SQIVND (reference sequence). The CDR3 is CASSPLAGTTNEKLFF. The CDR3 nucleotides read TGTGCCAGTAGTCCACTCGCAGGGACAACTAATGAAAAACTGTTTTTT.

CDR3 bases: TGTGCCAGCAGCTACAGGGGGCGCGTAACTAATGAAAAACTGTTTTTT. Translation gives CASSYRGRVTNEKLFF. V gene TRBV27 combines with J gene TRBJ1-4, with 9 nucleotides matching TRBD1. Germline assignment: CDR1 MNHEY and CDR2 SMNVEV (reference sequence). V shed 6 bases and J 1 base; nucleotides not matched to a gene: 6. The CDR3 is 16 amino acids.

The gene calls are TRBV12-3 or TRBV12-4 and TRBJ1-3, with unresolved D. Trimming left V 7 bases short and J 4 bases short, with 23 bases between. The CDR3 covers 17 residues. The CDR3 region has the DNA TGTGCCAGCACGCTCTTCTTGGCAGGATTCAGGGGAAACACCATATATTTT. Its protein product is CASTLFLAGFRGNTIYF.

This chain joins TRBV4-3 and TRBJ2-5; D may be TRBD2 (6 bases). There are 17 residues in the CDR3. Germline CDR1 reads LGHNA; CDR2 reads YSLEER. V lost 3 bases, J lost 1 base, and 18 bases lay in between. CDR3 sequence (DNA): TGCGCCAGCAGCCAGAGAGTGGTGGGACTTCCCCAAGAGACCCAGTACTTC. Amino acids: CASSQRVVGLPQETQYF.

In the case of this clonotype: One end of the junction does not line up with germline, which may come from a read error. The chain employs TRBV20-1 and TRBJ2-5, with TRBD2 matching over 7 bases. The CDR3 extends over 11 amino acids. CDR1 and CDR2 (germline): DFQATT, SNEGSKA (reference sequence). The CDR3 here is CSATDGGLSSF. CDR3 bases: TGCAGTGCTACTGATGGGGGACTATCTTCCTTC.

This clonotype was detected many times. V and J are TRBV29-1 and TRBJ2-3; 12 positions agree with TRBD2. J lost 4 bases, V lost 7 bases, and 3 bases had no gene match. The V gene's germline CDR1 is SQVTM and CDR2 ANQGSEA. The CDR3 length is 13 residues. DNA for the CDR3: TGCAGCGCTAGACTAGCGGGAGCAGATACGCAGTATTTT. Its translation is CSARLAGADTQYF.

CDR3 sequence reads: CASSLGGGGSTDTQYF. CDR3 nucleotides: TGTGCCAGCAGCTTAGGAGGCGGGGGCAGTACAGATACGCAGTATTTT. The rearrangement joins TRBV7-9 to TRBJ2-3; a possible D gene is TRBD2 (7 bases). Germline CDR1 and CDR2: SEHNR and FQNEAQ (reference sequence). V lost 1 base to trimming and J lost 3 bases, with 14 bases between them. The CDR3 is 16 residues long.

This clonotype has just a few counts. This chain uses TRBV6-2 or TRBV6-3 with TRBJ2-5, with TRBD1 matching 12 bases. The CDR3 extends over 15 amino acids. With 6 bases clipped from V and 5 bases from J, the junction kept 7 bases outside the gene matches. The germline V gene has CDR1 MNHEY and CDR2 SVGEGT. In DNA form, the CDR3 reads TGTGCCAGCAGACCTCGGGACAGGGGGCTGGAGACCCAGTACTTC. This sequence encodes CASRPRDRGLETQYF.

The genes are TRBV9 and TRBJ2-1; D perhaps matches TRBD2 (7 bases). Looked up from germline, CDR1 is SGDLS and CDR2 is YYNGEE. V was shortened by 6 bases and J by 7 bases, with 17 bases between the two germline ends. The CDR3 consists of 14 residues. CDR3 region: CASTPEGGRNEQFF. CDR3 nucleotides: TGTGCCAGCACGCCAGAGGGGGGGCGGAATGAGCAGTTCTTC.

This clonotype occurred a few times. This chain connects TRBV29-1 to TRBJ2-5, with D possibly matching TRBD2 (5 bases). Germline assignment: CDR1 SQVTM and CDR2 ANQGSEA. V lost 6 bases, J lost 4 bases, and 15 bases lay in between. This CDR3 has 13 residues. The chain's CDR3 is CSVADWRRETQYF. The CDR3 DNA reads TGCAGCGTCGCGGACTGGAGGAGAGAGACCCAGTACTTC.

This clonotype was observed a handful of times. The genes are TRBV14 and TRBJ2-1; D not resolved. In germline, CDR1 is SGHDN, CDR2 FVKESK. This CDR3 region has 13 residues. V dropped 1 base and J dropped 9 bases, with 10 bases sitting between them. Here the CDR3 reads CASSQVVESEQFF. Here the CDR3 DNA reads TGTGCCAGCAGCCAAGTGGTCGAAAGTGAGCAGTTCTTC.

This clonotype has only a few counts. One end of the junction fails to match germline, which may point to a read error. The genes are TRBV30 and TRBJ1-3; D may be TRBD1 (6 bases). Germline V CDR1 and CDR2: GTSNPN, SVGIG (reference sequence). The CDR3 sequence is 15 residues long. CDR3 protein: CAGRTALNSGNTIYF. The DNA for the CDR3 is TGTGCCGGGAGGACAGCGCTTAACTCTGGAAACACCATATATTTT. Variable domain in full (rest from reference TRBV30 and TRBJ1-3): SQTIHQWPATLVQPVGSPLSLECTVEGTSNPNLYWYRQAAGRGLQLLFYSVGIGQISSEVPQNLSASRPQDRQFILSSKKLLLSDSGFYLCAGRTALNSGNTIYFGEGSWLTVV.

This clonotype was seen only a few times. The V gene is TRBV20-1, the J gene TRBJ1-6, with D perhaps TRBD1 (5 bases). Germline-derived CDR1 and CDR2 are DFQATT and SNEGSKA (reference sequence). There are 14 residues in the CDR3. V was clipped by 0 bases and J by 6 bases, with 9 bases between them. CDR3 bases: TGCAGTGCTAGAGACCAGGGTACTAATTCACCCCTCCACTTT. Encoded protein: CSARDQGTNSPLHF.

Remarks on this clonotype: A read error may account for a junction end that differs from germline. J is TRBJ2-3 and V is TRBV28; D remains unclear. The CDR3 covers 12 residues. Germline values: CDR1 MDHEN, CDR2 SYDVKM. The CDR3 loop reads CTSSPSTDTQYF. CDR3 bases: TGTACCAGCAGTCCTAGCACAGATACGCAGTATTTT. Looking up the rest from reference TRBV28 and TRBJ2-3 gives the full variable domain: DVKVTQSSRYLVKRTGEKVFLECVQDMDHENMFWYRQDPGLGLRLIYFSYDVKMKEKGDIPEGYSVSREKKERFSLILESASTNQTSMYLCTSSPSTDTQYFGPGTRLTVL.

The CDR3, as DNA: TGCGCCAGCAGCGGAGGAGGGAGAGATACGCAGTATTTT. This codes for CASSGGGRDTQYF. The chain has TRBV5-1 and TRBJ2-3; maybe TRBD2 (6 bases). The CDR3 loop spans 13 amino acids. Germline lookup yields CDR1 SGHRS and CDR2 YFSETQ. Trimming stripped 4 bases from V and 5 bases from J, with 11 bases between.

The V gene is TRBV2, the J gene TRBJ2-1, with D perhaps TRBD2 (7 bases). Between the trimmed V and J ends, which lost 7 bases and 6 bases, there was a span of 22 bases. Germline V gene lookup returns CDR1 SNHLY and CDR2 FYNNEI. This CDR3 has 16 residues. The CDR3 sequence: CASTRAGAGVGNEQFF. The DNA for the CDR3 is TGTGCCAGCACCAGAGCAGGGGCGGGGGTGGGCAATGAGCAGTTCTTC.

As for this clonotype: Given a much more abundant clone one base away, this may be a read error. The rearrangement links TRBV20-1 to TRBJ2-5, with D tentatively TRBD2 (6 bases). Germline V CDR1 and CDR2: DFQATT, SNEGSKA (reference sequence). The length of the CDR3 is 17 residues. V was pared by 4 bases and J by 0 bases, with 21 bases between. The CDR3 here is CSANTNPGTPHQETQYF. CDR3 nucleotide sequence: TGCAGTGCTAACACCAACCCAGGGACTCCCCACCAAGAGACCCAGTACTTC.

The rearrangement uses TRBV20-1 and TRBJ2-1, with a tentative D call TRBD1 (6 bases). In germline, CDR1 is DFQATT, CDR2 SNEGSKA (reference sequence). Trimming removed 1 base at V and 0 bases at J, with 13 bases between. CDR3 size: 16 residues. This CDR3 is CSARVVTGSSYNEQFF. The DNA for the CDR3 is TGCAGTGCTAGAGTCGTCACAGGGAGCTCCTACAATGAGCAGTTCTTC.